What follows are 9 T cell receptor beta chains derived from one specimen sequenced in a study of blood T cell repertoires in COVID-19. Sequencing used immunoSEQ multiplex PCR; TCRdb keeps in-frame clones, though not all of them. This table has approximately 330,000 clones, just over 85% appearing once. Sequenced: PBMCs or T cells enriched from blood (not recorded which). The receptor source for this set is a woman aged 40 to 50 with acute COVID-19.

The V call is TRBV5-4, the J call TRBJ1-1; D call uncertain. Trimming shortened V by 3 bases and J by 1 base, and 16 bases separated the two germline ends. Germline-derived CDR1 and CDR2 are SGHNT and YYREEE (reference sequence). The length of the CDR3 is 16 residues. CDR3 loop: CASSSGGGSANTEAFF. The CDR3 DNA reads as TGTGCCAGCAGCTCGGGAGGTGGAAGTGCGAACACTGAAGCTTTCTTT.

The J gene is TRBJ1-2, the V gene TRBV7-8, with 9 nucleotides matching TRBD1. With V trimmed by 1 base and J by 5 bases, 17 bases remained unmatched. The CDR3 has 19 amino acids. The germline V gene encodes CDR1 SGHVS and CDR2 FQNEAQ. The CDR3 spells CASSLVVSTGGSPGYGYTF. DNA of the CDR3: TGTGCCAGCAGCTTAGTGGTGTCAACAGGGGGCTCCCCAGGGTATGGCTACACCTTC.

This clone was picked up a small number of times. The CDR3 coding sequence is TGTGCCACCAGCAGGGCCGCCTGGGCTGGATCACCCCTCCACTTT. It yields the protein CATSRAAWAGSPLHF. The chain recombines TRBV15 with TRBJ1-6, with unresolved D. This CDR3 comprises 15 residues. V lost 3 bases to trimming and J lost 10 bases, with 16 bases between them. CDR1 LNHNV and CDR2 YYDKDF come from the germline V gene (reference sequence).

Notes on this clone: Other DNA sequences in this sample translate to the same CDR3. This chain connects TRBV2 to TRBJ1-2; TRBD1 might be the D (5 bases). The ends were cut back, 3 bases at V and 4 bases at J, with 9 bases in the middle. This CDR3 region has 13 residues. Germline-derived CDR1 and CDR2 are SNHLY and FYNNEI. CDR3 in amino acids: CASSEAGFYGYTF. In nucleotides, the CDR3 is TGTGCCAGCAGTGAGGCAGGGTTCTATGGCTACACCTTC.

The chain couples TRBV7-2 to TRBJ2-1, with TRBD2 identical over 10 bases. The junction had 6 bases not matched to a gene; V was cut back by 2 bases and J by 2 bases. From germline, CDR1 is SGHTA and CDR2 FQGNSA. This CDR3 has 17 amino acids. The CDR3 reads CASSLWTSGGTYNEQFF. In DNA, the CDR3 is TGTGCCAGCAGCTTATGGACTAGCGGAGGGACCTACAATGAGCAGTTCTTC.

J is TRBJ2-5 and V is TRBV5-1; D possibly corresponds to TRBD2 (6 bases). Germline V gives CDR1 SGHRS, CDR2 YFSETQ. V lost 2 bases to trimming and J lost 5 bases, with 13 bases between them. The CDR3 extends over 14 amino acids. CDR3 DNA: TGCGCCAGCAGCTTCGGAGGGCAATCGGAGACCCAGTACTTC. Translating it yields CASSFGGQSETQYF. The complete variable domain, with remaining parts taken from reference TRBV5-1 and TRBJ2-5, reads KAGVTQTPRYLIKTRGQQVTLSCSPISGHRSVSWYQQTPGQGLQFLFEYFSETQRNKGNFPGRFSGRQFSNSRSEMNVSTLELGDSALYLCASSFGGQSETQYFGPGTRLLVL.

The rearrangement links TRBV18 to TRBJ2-7; 10 bases map to TRBD2. Germline CDR1 and CDR2: KGHSH and LQKENI. Trimming at V came to 3 bases and at J to 5 bases, leaving 10 bases not matched to a gene. This CDR3 is built from 16 residues. In DNA form, the CDR3 reads TGTGCCAGCTCACCGTCGATTCTAGCGGGAGCCAACGAGCAGTACTTC. Protein sequence: CASSPSILAGANEQYF.

This clone has more than one count but fewer than ten. The rearrangement uses TRBV7-2 and TRBJ1-4; a possible D gene is TRBD1 (5 bases). The CDR3 is made up of 17 amino acids. V lost 5 bases and J lost 0, with 16 bases in between. Germline V gene sequence: CDR1 SGHTA, CDR2 FQGNSA. The CDR3 loop is CASSPRGKGPTNEKLFF. The CDR3 region has the DNA TGTGCCAGCAGCCCCCGGGGGAAGGGTCCAACTAATGAAAAACTGTTTTTT.

The chain recombines TRBV3-1 (or the pseudogene TRBV3-2) with TRBJ1-4, with 7 bases matching TRBD1. J gave up 8 bases and V 4 bases, and 7 bases lay outside the gene matches. CDR1 is LGHDT and CDR2 is YNNKEL in the germline V gene (reference sequence). The CDR3 totals 14 residues. CDR3 bases: TGTGCCAGCAGCCCGGAGACAGGGTGGGAAAAACTGTTTTTT. Translation: CASSPETGWEKLFF.